This T cell receptor (beta chain) was retrieved from a study of blood T cell repertoires in COVID-19. Study summary: Acute and convalescent COVID-19 specimens originated in the United States, Italy and Spain. T cells, B-cell-depleted T cells, or PBMCs supplied cDNA or gDNA.

Methods used by the authors: Reference gene primers were amplified, and this amplification served to estimate nucleated cell counts. Measured with immunoSEQ multiplex PCR; TCRdb has only the in-frame clones, and not every one. Clonal size and the V and J genes are those of that table, whereas D and trimming came from the DNA. The sample comprises 110,000 or so clones, approximately 90% of which are singletons, and about 18% rests with the top ten. The CDR3 contains 15 residues. J lost 4 bases, V lost 5 bases, and 4 bases had no gene match. Germline V lookup: CDR1 ENHRY, CDR2 SYGVKD. The TCR sequence derives from a human donor with acute or convalescent COVID-19. The donor label of this sample is uncertain. The chain employs TRBV10-3 and TRBJ2-2; 10 bases match TRBD2. Sequencing was carried out using peripheral blood. CDR3 region: CAISSSGSGTGELFF. The CDR3 bases are TGTGCCATCAGTTCTAGCGGGAGTGGCACCGGGGAGCTGTTTTTT.